Listed here are 25 T cell receptor beta chains from one sample, sequenced in a study of T-cell memory formation after mild COVID-19. A single record per CDR3 protein comes from TCRdb applying MiXCR to the 5' RACE reads. The sample records about 200,000 distinct CDR3 sequences, 9.5% to 10% being singletons. The sample was PBMCs or a T cell subset sorted from them (not recorded which). The receptors shown here come from a man aged 18-30 years who had mild COVID-19 (a few samples of this study predate the infection). Cell type and time point are not known.

The chain is built from TRBV7-9 and TRBJ1-1; no definite D call. There are 13 residues in the CDR3. Deletions cut 3 bases from V and 11 bases from J, with 16 bases between. The germline V gene encodes CDR1 SEHNR and CDR2 FQNEAQ (reference sequence). The DNA of the CDR3 is TGTGCCAGCAGCTTTACCTCCGAGGTGGGGGCTTTCTTT. This codes for CASSFTSEVGAFF.

This clonotype was picked up a small number of times. The rearrangement links TRBV3-1 to TRBJ1-5; a possible D gene is TRBD1 (6 bases). Per germline, CDR1 LGHDT and CDR2 YNNKEL (reference sequence). With 3 bases removed from V and 7 bases from J, the gap between germline ends came to 16 bases. The CDR3 has 15 residues. The CDR3 DNA reads as TGTGCCAGCAGCCAGGGAGCACAGGGATACCAGCCCCAGCATTTT. It codes for CASSQGAQGYQPQHF.

The chain carries TRBV20-1 and TRBJ1-1; no clear D. Germline CDR1 reads DFQATT; CDR2 reads SNEGSKA (reference sequence). The length of the CDR3 is 14 residues. Trimming removed 2 bases from V and 1 base from J, with 11 bases in between. The CDR3 protein is CSARTGSWNTEAFF. CDR3 coding DNA: TGCAGTGCTAGAACGGGGAGCTGGAACACTGAAGCTTTCTTT.

This clonotype has at least ten counts. The V call is TRBV6-2 or TRBV6-3, the J call TRBJ2-7; 9 bases fit TRBD1. V shed 2 bases and J 4 bases; nucleotides not matched to a gene: 6. Germline CDR1 reads MNHEY; CDR2 reads SVGEGT. The CDR3 has 15 residues. CDR3 loop: CASSYGTGGPYEQYF. The CDR3 DNA reads as TGTGCCAGCAGTTACGGAACAGGGGGCCCGTACGAGCAGTACTTC.

This clonotype was detected only a few times. V usage is TRBV7-2 and J usage is TRBJ2-2; D may correspond to TRBD1 or TRBD2 (5 bases each). Germline V gives CDR1 SGHTA, CDR2 FQGNSA. There are 15 residues in the CDR3. V shed 5 bases and J shed 4 bases, with 14 bases lying between them. For the CDR3, the DNA is TGTGCCAGCAGCCAAATGGGGACCATCACCGGGGAGCTGTTTTTT. This codes for CASSQMGTITGELFF.

This chain joins TRBV7-9 and TRBJ2-3, with D unresolved. The CDR3 totals 14 residues. Per germline, CDR1 SEHNR and CDR2 FQNEAQ (reference sequence). The germline V and J ends were trimmed by 4 bases and 2 bases, with 10 bases remaining between them. The CDR3 loop reads CASSSSQLTDTQYF. In nucleotides, the CDR3 is TGTGCCAGCAGCTCCTCGCAGCTCACAGATACGCAGTATTTT. The full variable domain, with the rest looked up from reference TRBV7-9 and TRBJ2-3, is DTGVSQNPRHKITKRGQNVTFRCDPISEHNRLYWYRQTLGQGPEFLTYFQNEAQLEKSRLLSDRFSAERPKGSFSTLEIQRTEQGDSAMYLCASSSSQLTDTQYFGPGTRLTVL.

This clonotype was seen ten or more times. The chain combines TRBV4-3 with TRBJ2-7; D is unresolved. Germline V lookup: CDR1 LGHNA, CDR2 YSLEER. The CDR3 runs 12 residues. This CDR3 is CASSQASSEQYV. DNA of the CDR3: TGCGCCAGCAGCCAAGCCTCCTCCGAGCAGTACGTC.

This clonotype was detected ten times or more. The chain recombines TRBV5-1 with TRBJ2-5, with D uncertain. This CDR3 spans 14 amino acids. The germline CDR1 and CDR2 sequences are SGHRS and YFSETQ. V was clipped by 0 bases and J by 0 bases, with 6 bases between them. The CDR3 DNA sequence: TGCGCCAGCAGCTTGGAAGGGTACCAAGAGACCCAGTACTTC. Its protein is CASSLEGYQETQYF.

The rearrangement joins TRBV29-1 to TRBJ2-1; D is possibly TRBD1 or TRBD2 (6 bases each). This CDR3 comprises 12 residues. V shed 3 bases and J shed 8 bases, with 11 bases lying between them. The germline gives CDR1 SQVTM, CDR2 ANQGSEA. The CDR3 nucleotides read TGCAGCGTTGAGAAGGGGGGCGATGAGCAGTTCTTC. Amino acids: CSVEKGGDEQFF.

In its sample, this clonotype was seen a few times. This chain joins TRBV7-7 and TRBJ2-3, with D unresolved. From germline, CDR1 is SSHAT and CDR2 FNYEAQ (reference sequence). The V end was cut by 7 bases, the J end by 1 base, with 12 bases between. CDR3 length equals 14 residues. CDR3: CASKWLSGTDTQYF. The CDR3, as DNA: TGTGCCAGCAAATGGCTTTCGGGCACAGATACGCAGTATTTT.

The genes are TRBV6-5 and TRBJ1-5; D may be TRBD1 (6 bases). The ends were cut back, 7 bases at V and 3 bases at J, with 10 bases in the middle. This CDR3 has 13 residues. Germline CDR1 is MNHEY and CDR2 is SVGAGI. The chain's CDR3 is CASKQGFNQPQHF. The CDR3 coding sequence is TGTGCCAGCAAACAGGGCTTCAATCAGCCCCAGCATTTT.

The chain couples TRBV28 to TRBJ1-2; TRBD1 matches 7 bases. CDR1 is MDHEN and CDR2 is SYDVKM in the germline V gene. J gave up 8 bases and V 5 bases, and 8 bases lay outside the gene matches. This CDR3 contains 13 residues. The CDR3 DNA follows: TGTGCCAGCAGTGAACAGGGGTTCGACGGCTACACCTTC. Amino acids: CASSEQGFDGYTF.

This clonotype was observed a handful of times. V gene TRBV5-6 combines with J gene TRBJ1-2; TRBD1 might be the D (5 bases). Germline V lookup: CDR1 SGHDT, CDR2 YYEEEE. CDR3 length: 13 amino acids. Trimming left V 2 bases short and J 9 bases short, with 14 bases between. The CDR3 reads CASSLVGGERYTF. DNA for the CDR3: TGTGCCAGCAGCTTAGTCGGGGGAGAGCGCTACACCTTC.

This clonotype has a handful of counts. The chain joins TRBV6-1 to TRBJ2-2; tentatively, D is TRBD2 (7 bases). The CDR3 sequence is 15 residues long. V dropped 7 bases and J dropped 5 bases, with 17 bases sitting between them. Germline V lookup: CDR1 MNHNS, CDR2 SASEGT. CDR3 nucleotide sequence: TGTGCCAGCACCAAGACGGGGGGCGGAACCGGGGAGCTGTTTTTT. Protein sequence: CASTKTGGGTGELFF.

The V gene is TRBV4-2, the J gene TRBJ2-1; tentatively, D is TRBD2 (5 bases). The CDR3 spans 17 residues. Germline V gives CDR1 LGHNA, CDR2 YNFKEQ. Trimming shortened V by 0 bases and J by 2 bases, and 14 bases separated the two germline ends. CDR3 residues: CASSQESSRAPYNEQFF. The CDR3 DNA reads TGTGCCAGCAGCCAAGAGTCCTCGCGGGCCCCCTACAATGAGCAGTTCTTC.

The V call is TRBV24-1, the J call TRBJ2-1; D is perhaps TRBD1 or TRBD2 (5 bases each). Trimming shortened V by 10 bases and J by 5 bases, and 11 bases separated the two germline ends. From germline, CDR1 is KGHDR and CDR2 SFDVKD. The CDR3 length is 12 residues. CDR3 loop: CATLGAHNEQFF. The CDR3 nucleotides read TGTGCCACACTAGGGGCGCACAATGAGCAGTTCTTC.

This clonotype was detected ten times or more. V and J are TRBV11-2 and TRBJ2-1, with TRBD1 matching 10 bases. Germline V gene data show CDR1 as SGHAT and CDR2 as FQNNGV. The CDR3 sequence is 16 residues long. After removal of 5 bases from V and 1 base from J, the junction contained 5 bases not matched to a gene. The CDR3 spells CASSTRGQGSYNEQFF. CDR3 nucleotides: TGTGCCAGCAGCACCCGGGGACAGGGGTCCTACAATGAGCAGTTCTTC.

In this sample, this clonotype turned up many times. The chain couples TRBV4-2 to TRBJ2-3; D is unresolved. CDR3 length: 10 residues. The germline CDR1 and CDR2 sequences are LGHNA and YNFKEQ. V was shortened by 11 bases and J by 3 bases, with 6 bases between the two germline ends. In DNA form, the CDR3 reads TGTGCCTCCAGGACAGATACGCAGTATTTT. It yields the protein CASRTDTQYF.

This clonotype was found many times. The CDR3 region has the DNA TGTGCCAGCAGCTTAAGGGGGCTGGGGCTGGAGACCCAGTACTTC. Translated: CASSLRGLGLETQYF. J is TRBJ2-5 and V is TRBV7-2; 7 positions agree with TRBD1. The CDR3 is 15 residues long. V shed 2 bases, J shed 5 bases, and the junction held 8 bases outside the gene matches. Germline loops: CDR1 SGHTA, CDR2 FQGNSA.

V usage is TRBV2 and J usage is TRBJ2-5; D possibly corresponds to TRBD2 (5 bases). CDR3 length: 12 residues. Germline V gene lookup returns CDR1 SNHLY and CDR2 FYNNEI. Trimming left V 8 bases short and J 0 bases short, with 7 bases between. The CDR3 region has the DNA TGTGCCAGCTCGGGATACCAAGAGACCCAGTACTTC. Translation: CASSGYQETQYF. Full variable domain (missing parts from reference TRBV2 and TRBJ2-5): EPEVTQTPSHQVTQMGQEVILRCVPISNHLYFYWYRQILGQKVEFLVSFYNNEISEKSEIFDDQFSVERPDGSNFTLKIRSTKLEDSAMYFCASSGYQETQYFGPGTRLLVL.

V gene TRBV5-6 combines with J gene TRBJ1-5; D call uncertain. The germline CDR1 and CDR2 sequences are SGHDT and YYEEEE. V was pared by 1 base and J by 7 bases, with 9 bases between. The CDR3 loop spans 13 amino acids. CDR3 bases: TGTGCCAGCAGCTTGAAAAGGGAGCAGCCCCAGCATTTT. It specifies CASSLKREQPQHF.

This clonotype was seen repeatedly, ten times or more. This chain connects TRBV2 to TRBJ1-1, with D unresolved. The V gene lost 4 bases and the J gene lost 4 bases, with 16 bases spanning the gap. Germline V gene data show CDR1 as SNHLY and CDR2 as FYNNEI. The CDR3 loop spans 15 amino acids. CDR3 bases: TGTGCCAGCAGTGTAGTTATGGAGTGGGGCACTGAAGCTTTCTTT. This codes for CASSVVMEWGTEAFF.

This clonotype has a count of ten or more. J is TRBJ2-3 and V is TRBV5-6; tentatively, D is TRBD2 (5 bases). The CDR3 runs to 18 residues. Germline V gives CDR1 SGHDT, CDR2 YYEEEE. V lost 0 bases and J 1 base, leaving 18 bases between the germline ends. Written as DNA, the CDR3 is TGTGCCAGCAGCTTGGGTCCCCCCGAGGACTGGGGCACAGATACGCAGTATTTT. Translating gives CASSLGPPEDWGTDTQYF.

The chain has TRBV28 and TRBJ1-4; 9 nucleotides line up with TRBD1. Germline lookup yields CDR1 MDHEN and CDR2 SYDVKM. There are 15 residues in the CDR3. The ends lost 4 bases at V and 5 bases at J; junction bases unmatched: 5. The DNA of the CDR3 is TGTGCCAGCAGTTCCCTGACAGGGGGAAATGAAAAACTGTTTTTT. This encodes CASSSLTGGNEKLFF. Drawing the rest from reference TRBV28 and TRBJ1-4, the complete variable domain is DVKVTQSSRYLVKRTGEKVFLECVQDMDHENMFWYRQDPGLGLRLIYFSYDVKMKEKGDIPEGYSVSREKKERFSLILESASTNQTSMYLCASSSLTGGNEKLFFGSGTQLSVL.

The CDR3 region is CSARAGAGPGELFF. DNA of the CDR3: TGCAGTGCTAGAGCCGGGGCCGGGCCCGGGGAGCTGTTTTTT. V usage is TRBV20-1 and J usage is TRBJ2-2; D tentatively reads TRBD1 or TRBD2 (5 bases each). Germline CDR1 and CDR2: DFQATT and SNEGSKA (reference sequence). The CDR3 is 14 residues long. V was clipped by 1 base and J by 6 bases, with 12 bases between them.